The 2 T cell receptor beta chains below come from one sample, sequenced in a study of blood T cell repertoires in COVID-19. Clones were sequenced by immunoSEQ multiplex PCR, and TCRdb holds only the in-frame ones, with some missing. The table shows under 200,000 clones, with roughly 84% occurring only once. Sequences were obtained from peripheral blood. These receptors all come from a man between 50 and 59 years old with active or convalescent COVID-19.

The CDR3 coding sequence is TGTGCCAGCAGTTTACTCCTGGCAGGGGGGAACACCGGGGAGCTGTTTTTT. Encoded protein: CASSLLLAGGNTGELFF. J is TRBJ2-2 and V is TRBV27, with TRBD1 identical over 7 bases. The germline V gene encodes CDR1 MNHEY and CDR2 SMNVEV (reference sequence). CDR3 size: 17 residues. The J segment lost 1 base and the V segment lost 2 bases, leaving 7 bases of the junction unmatched.

The gene calls are TRBV19 and TRBJ2-4, with a weak D call TRBD1 (6 bases). The CDR3 has 12 amino acids. The ends were cut back, 4 bases at V and 9 bases at J, with 10 bases in the middle. Germline V CDR1 and CDR2: LNHDA, SQIVND (reference sequence). CDR3 loop: CASSNRGGIQYF. CDR3 DNA sequence: TGTGCCAGTAGTAACAGAGGGGGCATTCAGTACTTC.